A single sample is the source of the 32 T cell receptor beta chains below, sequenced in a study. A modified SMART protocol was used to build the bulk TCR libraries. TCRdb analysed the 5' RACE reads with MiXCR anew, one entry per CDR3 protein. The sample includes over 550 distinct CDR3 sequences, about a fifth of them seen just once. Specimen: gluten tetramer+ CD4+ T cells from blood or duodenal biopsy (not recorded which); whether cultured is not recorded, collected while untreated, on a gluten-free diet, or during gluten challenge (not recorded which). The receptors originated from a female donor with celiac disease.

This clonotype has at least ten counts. The CDR3 nucleotides are TGTGCCAGCAGCGTAGGGAACATTGATAATTCACCCCTCCACTTT. Protein product: CASSVGNIDNSPLHF. The chain uses TRBV9 and TRBJ1-6; no clear D. The germline V gene encodes CDR1 SGDLS and CDR2 YYNGEE. The CDR3 has 15 residues. Trimming removed 0 bases from V and 5 bases from J, with 9 bases in between.

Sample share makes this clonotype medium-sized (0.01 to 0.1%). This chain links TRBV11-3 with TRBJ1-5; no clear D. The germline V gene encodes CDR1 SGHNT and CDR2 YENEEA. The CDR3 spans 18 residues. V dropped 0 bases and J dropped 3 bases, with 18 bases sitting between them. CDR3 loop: CASSLDLVRSSFNQPQHF. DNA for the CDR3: TGTGCCAGCAGCTTAGATCTAGTAAGGTCCAGCTTCAATCAGCCCCAGCATTTT.

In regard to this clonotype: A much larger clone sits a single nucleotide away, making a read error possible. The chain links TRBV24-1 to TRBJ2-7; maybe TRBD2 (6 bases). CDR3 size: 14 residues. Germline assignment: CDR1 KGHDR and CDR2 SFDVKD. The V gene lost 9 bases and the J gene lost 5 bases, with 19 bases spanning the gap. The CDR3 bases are TGTGCCACCTCGACGCCGGGAGCTTCCAACGAGCAGTACTTC. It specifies CATSTPGASNEQYF.

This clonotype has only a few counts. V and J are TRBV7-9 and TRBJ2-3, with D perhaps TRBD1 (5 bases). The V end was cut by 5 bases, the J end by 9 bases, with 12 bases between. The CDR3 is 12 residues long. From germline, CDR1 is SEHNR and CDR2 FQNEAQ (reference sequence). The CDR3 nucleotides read TGTGCCAGCAGCCGTCAACAGGACACGCAGTATTTT. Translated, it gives CASSRQQDTQYF. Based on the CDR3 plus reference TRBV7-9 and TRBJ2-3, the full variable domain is DTGVSQNPRHKITKRGQNVTFRCDPISEHNRLYWYRQTLGQGPEFLTYFQNEAQLEKSRLLSDRFSAERPKGSFSTLEIQRTEQGDSAMYLCASSRQQDTQYFGPGTRLTVL.

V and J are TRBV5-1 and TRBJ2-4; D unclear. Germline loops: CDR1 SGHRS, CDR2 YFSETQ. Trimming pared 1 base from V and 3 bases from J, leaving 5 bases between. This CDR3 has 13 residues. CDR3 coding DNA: TGCGCCAGCAGCTTGTTTGGCAAAAACATTCAGTACTTC. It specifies CASSLFGKNIQYF.

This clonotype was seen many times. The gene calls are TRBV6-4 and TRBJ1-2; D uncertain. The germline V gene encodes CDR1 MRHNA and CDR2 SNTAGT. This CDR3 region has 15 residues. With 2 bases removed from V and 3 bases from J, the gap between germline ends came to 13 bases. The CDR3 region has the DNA TGTGCCAGCAGTGACCTCCCCACTATGTACTATGGCTACACCTTC. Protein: CASSDLPTMYYGYTF.

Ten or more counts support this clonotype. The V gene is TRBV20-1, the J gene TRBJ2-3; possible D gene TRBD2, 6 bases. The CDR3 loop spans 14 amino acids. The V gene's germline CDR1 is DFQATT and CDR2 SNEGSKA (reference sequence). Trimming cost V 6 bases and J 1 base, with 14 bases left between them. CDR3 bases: TGCAGTGCCCCAAGTGGCGGGGGCACAGATACGCAGTATTTT. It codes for CSAPSGGGTDTQYF.

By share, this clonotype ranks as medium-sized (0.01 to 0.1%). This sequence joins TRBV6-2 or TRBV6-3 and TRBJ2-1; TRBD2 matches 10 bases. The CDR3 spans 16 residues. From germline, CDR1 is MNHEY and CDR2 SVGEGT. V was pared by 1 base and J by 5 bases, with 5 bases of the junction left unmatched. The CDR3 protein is CASSYWGLARDNEQFF. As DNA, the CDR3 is TGTGCCAGCAGTTACTGGGGACTAGCGAGGGACAATGAGCAGTTCTTC.

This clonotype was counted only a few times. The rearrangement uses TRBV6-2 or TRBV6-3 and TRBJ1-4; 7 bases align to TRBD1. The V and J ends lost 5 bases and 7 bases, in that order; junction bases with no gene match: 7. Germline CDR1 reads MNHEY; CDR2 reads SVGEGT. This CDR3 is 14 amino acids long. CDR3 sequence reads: CASSQTGTSEKLFF. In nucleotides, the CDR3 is TGTGCCAGCAGTCAGACAGGGACAAGTGAAAAACTGTTTTTT.

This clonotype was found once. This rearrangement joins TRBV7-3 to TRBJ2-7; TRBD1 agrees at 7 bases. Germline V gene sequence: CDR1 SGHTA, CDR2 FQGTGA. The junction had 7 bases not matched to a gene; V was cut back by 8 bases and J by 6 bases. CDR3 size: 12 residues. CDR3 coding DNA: TGTGCCAGCTTACACTGGGACAGCGAGCAGTACTTC. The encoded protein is CASLHWDSEQYF.

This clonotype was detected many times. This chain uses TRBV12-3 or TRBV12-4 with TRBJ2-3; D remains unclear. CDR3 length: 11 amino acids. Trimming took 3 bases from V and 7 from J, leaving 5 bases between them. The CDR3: CASSFSNTQYF. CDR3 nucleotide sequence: TGTGCCAGCAGTTTCTCGAATACGCAGTATTTT.

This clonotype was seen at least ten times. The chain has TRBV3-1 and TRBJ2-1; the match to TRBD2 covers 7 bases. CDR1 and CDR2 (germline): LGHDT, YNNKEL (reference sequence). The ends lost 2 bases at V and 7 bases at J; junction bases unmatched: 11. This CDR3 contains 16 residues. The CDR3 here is CASSQTGSGARNEQFF. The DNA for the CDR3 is TGTGCCAGCAGCCAAACGGGGAGCGGGGCTCGGAATGAGCAGTTCTTC.

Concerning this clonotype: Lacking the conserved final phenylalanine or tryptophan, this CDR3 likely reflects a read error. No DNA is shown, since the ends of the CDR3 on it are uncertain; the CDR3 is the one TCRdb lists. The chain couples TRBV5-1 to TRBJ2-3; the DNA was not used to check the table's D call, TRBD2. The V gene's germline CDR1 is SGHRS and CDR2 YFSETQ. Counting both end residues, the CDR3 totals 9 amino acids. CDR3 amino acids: CASSFGAGE.

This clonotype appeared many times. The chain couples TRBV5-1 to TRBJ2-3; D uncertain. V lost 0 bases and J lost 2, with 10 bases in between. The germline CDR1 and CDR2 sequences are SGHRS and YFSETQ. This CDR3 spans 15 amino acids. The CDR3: CASSLAQPYTDTQYF. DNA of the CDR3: TGCGCCAGCAGCTTGGCTCAACCCTACACAGATACGCAGTATTTT.

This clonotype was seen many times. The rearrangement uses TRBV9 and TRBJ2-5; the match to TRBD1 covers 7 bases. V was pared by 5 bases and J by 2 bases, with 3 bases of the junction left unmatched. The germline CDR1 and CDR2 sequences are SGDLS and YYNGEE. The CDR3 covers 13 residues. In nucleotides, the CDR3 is TGTGCCAGCAGTCGGACAGGACAAGAGACCCAGTACTTC. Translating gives CASSRTGQETQYF.

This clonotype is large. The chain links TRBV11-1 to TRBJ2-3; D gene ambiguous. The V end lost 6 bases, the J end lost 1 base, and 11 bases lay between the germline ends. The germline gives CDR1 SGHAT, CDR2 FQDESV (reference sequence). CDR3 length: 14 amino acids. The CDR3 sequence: CASSLPGRTDTQYF. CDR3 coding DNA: TGTGCCAGCAGTCTCCCGGGTCGCACAGATACGCAGTATTTT.

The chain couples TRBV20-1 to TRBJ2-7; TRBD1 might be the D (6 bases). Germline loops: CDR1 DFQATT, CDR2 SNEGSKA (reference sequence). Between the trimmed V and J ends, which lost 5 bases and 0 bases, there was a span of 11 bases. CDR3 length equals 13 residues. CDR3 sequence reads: CSAETGSSYEQYF. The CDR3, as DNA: TGCAGTGCTGAGACAGGTAGCTCCTACGAGCAGTACTTC.

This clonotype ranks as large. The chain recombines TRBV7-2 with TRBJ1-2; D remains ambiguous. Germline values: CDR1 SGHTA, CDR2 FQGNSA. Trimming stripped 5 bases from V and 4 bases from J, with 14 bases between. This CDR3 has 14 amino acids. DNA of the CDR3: TGTGCCAGCAGCCAGTCCCGTGACTTCTATGGCTACACCTTC. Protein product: CASSQSRDFYGYTF.

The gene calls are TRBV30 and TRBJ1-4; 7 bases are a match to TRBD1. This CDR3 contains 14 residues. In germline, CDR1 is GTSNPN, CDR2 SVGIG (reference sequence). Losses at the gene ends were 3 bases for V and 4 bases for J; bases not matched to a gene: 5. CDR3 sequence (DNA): TGTGCCTGGAGATACGGACAGGTTAATGAAAAACTGTTTTTT. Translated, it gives CAWRYGQVNEKLFF.

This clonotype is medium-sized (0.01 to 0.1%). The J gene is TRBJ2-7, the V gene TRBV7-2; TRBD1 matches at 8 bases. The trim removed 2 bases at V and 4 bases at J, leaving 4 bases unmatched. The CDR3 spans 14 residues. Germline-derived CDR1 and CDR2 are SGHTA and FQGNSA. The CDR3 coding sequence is TGTGCCAGCAGCTTATTGGACAGGGCGTACGAGCAGTACTTC. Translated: CASSLLDRAYEQYF.

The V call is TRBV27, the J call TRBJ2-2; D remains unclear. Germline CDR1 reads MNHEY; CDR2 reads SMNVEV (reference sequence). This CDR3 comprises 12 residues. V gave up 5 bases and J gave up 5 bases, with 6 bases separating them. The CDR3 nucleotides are TGTGCCAGCAGTGCCTATACCGGGGAGCTGTTTTTT. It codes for CASSAYTGELFF.

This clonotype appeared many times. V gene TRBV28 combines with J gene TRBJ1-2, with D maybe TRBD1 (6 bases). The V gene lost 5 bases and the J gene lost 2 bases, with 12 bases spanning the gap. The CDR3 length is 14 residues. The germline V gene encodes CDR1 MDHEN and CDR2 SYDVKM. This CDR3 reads CASSTGQPNYGYTF. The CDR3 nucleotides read TGTGCCAGCAGTACCGGACAGCCGAACTATGGCTACACCTTC.

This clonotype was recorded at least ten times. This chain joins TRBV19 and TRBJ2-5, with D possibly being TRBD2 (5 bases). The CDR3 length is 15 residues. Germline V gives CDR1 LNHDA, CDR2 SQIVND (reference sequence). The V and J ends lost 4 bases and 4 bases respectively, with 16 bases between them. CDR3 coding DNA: TGTGCCAGTAGTACCGGGAAGGATCTTTTAGAGACCCAGTACTTC. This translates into CASSTGKDLLETQYF. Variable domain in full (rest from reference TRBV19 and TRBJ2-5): DGGITQSPKYLFRKEGQNVTLSCEQNLNHDAMYWYRQDPGQGLRLIYYSQIVNDFQKGDIAEGYSVSREKKESFPLTVTSAQKNPTAFYLCASSTGKDLLETQYFGPGTRLLVL.

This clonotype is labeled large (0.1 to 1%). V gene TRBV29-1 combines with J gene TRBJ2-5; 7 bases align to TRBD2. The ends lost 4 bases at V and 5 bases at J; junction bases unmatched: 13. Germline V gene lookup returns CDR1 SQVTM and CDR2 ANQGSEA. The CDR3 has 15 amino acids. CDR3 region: CSVGGPGGFSETQYF. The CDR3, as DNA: TGCAGCGTTGGTGGTCCGGGAGGTTTCTCGGAGACCCAGTACTTC. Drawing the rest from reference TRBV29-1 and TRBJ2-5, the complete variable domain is SAVISQKPSRDICQRGTSLTIQCQVDSQVTMMFWYRQQPGQSLTLIATANQGSEATYESGFVIDKFPISRPNLTFSTLTVSNMSPEDSSIYLCSVGGPGGFSETQYFGPGTRLLVL.

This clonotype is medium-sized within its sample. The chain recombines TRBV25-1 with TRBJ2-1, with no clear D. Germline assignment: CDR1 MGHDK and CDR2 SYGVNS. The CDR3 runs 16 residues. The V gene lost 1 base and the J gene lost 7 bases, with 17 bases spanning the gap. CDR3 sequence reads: CASSEFKGRWMNEQFF. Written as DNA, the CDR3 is TGTGCCAGCAGTGAATTTAAGGGTAGGTGGATGAATGAGCAGTTCTTC.

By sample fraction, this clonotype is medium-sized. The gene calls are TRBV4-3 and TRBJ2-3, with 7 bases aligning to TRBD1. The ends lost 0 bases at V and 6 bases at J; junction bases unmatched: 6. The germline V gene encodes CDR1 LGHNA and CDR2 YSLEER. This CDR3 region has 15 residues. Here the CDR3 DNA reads TGCGCCAGCAGCCAAGAACAGGGGAATCTTGATACGCAGTATTTT. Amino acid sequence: CASSQEQGNLDTQYF.

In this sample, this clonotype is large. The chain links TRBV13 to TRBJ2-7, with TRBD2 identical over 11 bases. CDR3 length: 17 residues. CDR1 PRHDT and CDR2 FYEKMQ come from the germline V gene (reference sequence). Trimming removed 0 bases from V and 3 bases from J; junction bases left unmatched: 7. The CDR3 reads CASSLGLAGESSYEQYF. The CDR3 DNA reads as TGTGCCAGCAGCTTAGGACTAGCGGGAGAAAGCAGCTACGAGCAGTACTTC.

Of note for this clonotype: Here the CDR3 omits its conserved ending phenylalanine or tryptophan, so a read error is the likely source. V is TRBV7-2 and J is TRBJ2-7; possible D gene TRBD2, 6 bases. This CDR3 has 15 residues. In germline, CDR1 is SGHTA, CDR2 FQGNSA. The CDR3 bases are TGTTCCAGCAGCTTAGCGGCAACAGATTCCTACGAGCAGTACTGC. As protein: CSSSLAATDSYEQYC.

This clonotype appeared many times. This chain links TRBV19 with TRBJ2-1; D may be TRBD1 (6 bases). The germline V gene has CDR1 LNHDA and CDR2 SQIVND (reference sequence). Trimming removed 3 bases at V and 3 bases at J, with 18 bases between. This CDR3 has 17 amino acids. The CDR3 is CASSIRFNRDGYNEQFF. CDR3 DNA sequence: TGTGCCAGTAGTATTCGATTTAACAGGGACGGCTACAATGAGCAGTTCTTC.

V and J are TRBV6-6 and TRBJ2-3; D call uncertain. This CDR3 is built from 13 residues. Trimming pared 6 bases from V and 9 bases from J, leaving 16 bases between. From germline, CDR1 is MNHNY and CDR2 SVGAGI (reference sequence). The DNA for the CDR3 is TGTGCCAGCAGCAAAGACGGACCGACAACGCAGTATTTT. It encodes CASSKDGPTTQYF.

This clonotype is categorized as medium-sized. The CDR3 nucleotides read TGCGCCAGCAGTGGACAGGGGGAAGACGAGCAGTACTTC. Encoded protein: CASSGQGEDEQYF. The V and J genes are TRBV4-3 and TRBJ2-7; 10 nucleotides agree with TRBD1. Germline CDR1 and CDR2: LGHNA and YSLEER. This CDR3 region has 13 residues. V shed 6 bases, J shed 5 bases, and the junction held 4 bases outside the gene matches.

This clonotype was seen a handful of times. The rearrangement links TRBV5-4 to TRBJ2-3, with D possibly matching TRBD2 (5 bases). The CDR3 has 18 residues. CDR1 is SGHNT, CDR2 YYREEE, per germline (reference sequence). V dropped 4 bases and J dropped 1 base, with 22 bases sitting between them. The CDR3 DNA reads TGTGCCAGCAGCACGGGCGGGCACAGCCCGTGGGGCACAGATACGCAGTATTTT. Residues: CASSTGGHSPWGTDTQYF.